This note documents a single T cell receptor (beta chain) sequence. What this receptor recognizes is not known. No quality values exist for individual bases; no much larger clone is one base distant. The data were taken from a study of OX40 agonist ivuxolimab in advanced cancers. With respect to the entire study: Ivuxolimab, which targeted the costimulatory receptor OX40 (CD134), was an agonistic, fully human IgG2 monoclonal antibody. Intravenous ivuxolimab was administered to patients every 2 weeks at six dose levels: 0.01, 0.1, 0.3, 1.5, 3 and 10 mg/kg. Of the approximately 54 dose-escalation patients, hepatocellular carcinoma was present in about 20, melanoma in around 15, renal cell carcinoma in 9 and head and neck cancer in 9. In the dose-escalation cohort, around 80% of patients were male, and the mean age was 60 years with a range of roughly 23 to 79. Prior anti-PD-1, anti-PD-L1 or anti-CTLA-4 therapy was permitted, and checkpoint inhibitors had been received by around 40% of dose-escalation patients. Partial responses were achieved by three dose-escalation patients, of whom one had hepatocellular carcinoma and two had cutaneous melanoma. Peripheral TCRbeta sequencing was intended to test whether TCR sequence diversity was altered and clonal T-cell expansion was caused by ivuxolimab. The paper describes the monotherapy dose-escalation part (N of about 52 patients) of the phase I trial of ivuxolimab.

Inclusive of the bounding cysteine and phenylalanine, the CDR3 is 13 residues long. Only CDR3 DNA is held: 39 bases, read in frame from base 1. CDR1 and CDR2, looked up from the germline V gene (reference sequence), are GTSNPN and SVGIG. The V and J ends are trimmed by 5 bases and 7 bases, leaving 15 bases between them. Patients with autoimmune disease history or receiving systemic immunosuppression were excluded from the trial. Peripheral blood for TCR sequencing was collected from all dose cohorts at baseline, on cycle 4 day 1, and on cycle 7 day 1. The samples were drawn from a first-in-human, open-label, multicenter phase I dose-escalation trial of ivuxolimab. Adults with locally advanced or metastatic head and neck squamous cell, hepatocellular, melanoma or renal cell carcinoma were enrolled in the trial. Before TCR sequencing, CD4+ T cells and CD8+ T cells from peripheral blood were sorted into separate populations.

Study-level results and caveats: Clonal expansion of both CD4+ and CD8+ blood T cells was observed from baseline to week 6 at doses 0.1 to 3.0 mg/kg. On average, CD8+ T cells showed more expanded clones than CD4+ T cells after ivuxolimab. The antigen specificity of the clonally expanded peripheral T cells was not determined. Low levels of normalized T-cell clonal expansion were also seen in some patients who did not respond. In the 0.1-3.0 mg/kg groups, partial responders were among the patients with the lowest normalized peripheral clonal expansion, particularly in CD8+ T cells.

For sequencing of the TCRbeta CDR3 region, genomic DNA was extracted from the sorted cells. The immunoSEQ Assay was used for sequencing of TCRbeta CDR3 regions. TCRdb carries this immuneACCESS record with in-frame sequences only. Its versions omit some clonotypes, under half of them owing to an unresolved V gene in the studies checked, with the rest unexplained. Within this sample are roughly 40,000 clones, with about 90% of them counted one time only. About a sixth of the sample comes from the top ten. This TCR came from an adult with an advanced solid tumor such as melanoma, head and neck, liver or kidney cancer. The receptor chain draws on TRBV30 and TRBJ1-5; TRBD1 is possibly the D segment (5 matching bases). This specimen consisted of CD4+ or CD8+ T cells sorted from blood, obtained in a trial of the OX40 agonist ivuxolimab. The CDR3 here reads CAWFWGVGQPQHF. In nucleotides, the sequence is TGTGCCTGGTTTTGGGGCGTAGGACAGCCCCAGCATTTT.